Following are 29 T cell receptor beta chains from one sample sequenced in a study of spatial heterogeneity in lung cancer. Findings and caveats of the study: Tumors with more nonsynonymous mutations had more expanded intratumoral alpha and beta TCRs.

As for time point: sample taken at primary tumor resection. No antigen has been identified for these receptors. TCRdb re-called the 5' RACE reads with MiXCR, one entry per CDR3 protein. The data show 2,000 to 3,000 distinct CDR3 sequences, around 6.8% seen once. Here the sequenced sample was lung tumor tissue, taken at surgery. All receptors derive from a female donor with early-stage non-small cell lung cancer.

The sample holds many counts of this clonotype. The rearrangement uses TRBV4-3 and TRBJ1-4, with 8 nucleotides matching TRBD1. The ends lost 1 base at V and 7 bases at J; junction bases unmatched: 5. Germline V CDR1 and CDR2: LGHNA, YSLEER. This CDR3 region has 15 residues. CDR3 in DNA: TGCGCCAGCAGCCAAGGAGGCAGGGGGCGTGAAAAACTGTTTTTT. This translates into CASSQGGRGREKLFF.

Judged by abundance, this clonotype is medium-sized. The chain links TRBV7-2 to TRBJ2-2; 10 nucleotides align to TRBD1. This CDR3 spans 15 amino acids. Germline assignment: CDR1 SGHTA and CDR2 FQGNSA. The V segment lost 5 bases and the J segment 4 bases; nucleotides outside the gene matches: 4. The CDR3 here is CASSTRQGATGELFF. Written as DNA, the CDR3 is TGTGCCAGCAGCACCCGACAGGGGGCCACCGGGGAGCTGTTTTTT.

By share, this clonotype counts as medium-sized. The CDR3, as DNA: TGTGCCAGCACGGGGGCAGGATACGAGCAGTACTTC. Its protein is CASTGAGYEQYF. This chain uses TRBV11-2 with TRBJ2-7; D assignment may be TRBD1 or TRBD2 (6 bases each). The CDR3 runs 12 residues. The ends were cut back, 7 bases at V and 4 bases at J, with 11 bases in the middle. Germline CDR1 reads SGHAT; CDR2 reads FQNNGV.

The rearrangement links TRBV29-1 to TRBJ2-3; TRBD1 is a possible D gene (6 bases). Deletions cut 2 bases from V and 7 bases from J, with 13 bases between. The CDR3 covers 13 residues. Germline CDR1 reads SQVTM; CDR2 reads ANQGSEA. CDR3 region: CSVELSGANTQYF. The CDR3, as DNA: TGCAGCGTTGAACTGTCAGGGGCTAATACGCAGTATTTT.

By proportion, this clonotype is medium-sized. In DNA, the CDR3 is TGCAGCGCCCGACGGTCCGGCTCCTACGAGCAGTACTTC. This sequence encodes CSARRSGSYEQYF. The chain joins TRBV29-1 to TRBJ2-7; no clear D. Trimming took 7 bases from V and 0 from J, leaving 13 bases between them. Germline lookup yields CDR1 SQVTM and CDR2 ANQGSEA. CDR3 length equals 13 residues.

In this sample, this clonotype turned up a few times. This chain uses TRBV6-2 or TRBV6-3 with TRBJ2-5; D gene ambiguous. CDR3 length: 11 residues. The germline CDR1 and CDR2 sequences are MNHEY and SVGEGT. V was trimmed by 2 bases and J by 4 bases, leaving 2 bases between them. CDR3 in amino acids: CASSYGETQYF. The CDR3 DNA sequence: TGTGCCAGCAGTTACGGAGAGACCCAGTACTTC.

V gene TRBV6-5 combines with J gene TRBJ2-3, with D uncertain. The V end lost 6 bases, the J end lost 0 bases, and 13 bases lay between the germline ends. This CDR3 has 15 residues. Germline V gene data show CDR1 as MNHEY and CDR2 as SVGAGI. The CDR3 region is CASSPRPSSTDTQYF. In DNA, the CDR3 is TGTGCCAGCAGCCCCCGGCCGTCTAGCACAGATACGCAGTATTTT.

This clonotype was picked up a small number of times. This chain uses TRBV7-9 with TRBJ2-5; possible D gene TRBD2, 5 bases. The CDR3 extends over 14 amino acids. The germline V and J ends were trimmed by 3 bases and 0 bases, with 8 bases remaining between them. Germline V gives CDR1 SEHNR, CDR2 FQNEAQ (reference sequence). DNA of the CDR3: TGTGCCAGCAGCTTGGAGGAGTACCAAGAGACCCAGTACTTC. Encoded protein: CASSLEEYQETQYF.

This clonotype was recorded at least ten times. CDR3 amino acids: CASSSGTSKGYTQYF. The CDR3, as DNA: TGTGCCAGCAGCTCCGGGACAAGTAAAGGGTATACGCAGTATTTT. The rearrangement joins TRBV7-2 to TRBJ2-3, with TRBD1 as a possible D gene (6 bases). The V end lost 4 bases, the J end lost 7 bases, and 18 bases lay between the germline ends. CDR1 SGHTA and CDR2 FQGNSA come from the germline V gene. The CDR3 is 15 amino acids.

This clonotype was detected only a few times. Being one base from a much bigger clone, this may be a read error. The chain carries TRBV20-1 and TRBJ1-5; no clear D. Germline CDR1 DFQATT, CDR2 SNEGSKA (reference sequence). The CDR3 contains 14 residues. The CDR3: CSARETDSNQSQHF. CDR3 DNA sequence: TGCAGTGCTAGAGAAACAGATAGCAATCAGTCCCAGCATTTT.

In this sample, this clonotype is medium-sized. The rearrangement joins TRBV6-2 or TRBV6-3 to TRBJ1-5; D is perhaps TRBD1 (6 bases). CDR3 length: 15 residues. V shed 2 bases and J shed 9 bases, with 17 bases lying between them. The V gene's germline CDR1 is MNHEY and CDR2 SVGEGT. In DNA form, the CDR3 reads TGTGCCAGCAGTTACGCGGGGGCGCGGGCCCGGCCCCAGCATTTT. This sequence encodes CASSYAGARARPQHF.

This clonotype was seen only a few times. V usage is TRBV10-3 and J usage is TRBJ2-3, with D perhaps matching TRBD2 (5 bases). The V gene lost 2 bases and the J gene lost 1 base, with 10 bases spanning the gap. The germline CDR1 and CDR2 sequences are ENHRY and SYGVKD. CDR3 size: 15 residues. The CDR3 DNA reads TGTGCCATCAGTGAGCCGCGGACTCGCACAGATACGCAGTATTTT. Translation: CAISEPRTRTDTQYF.

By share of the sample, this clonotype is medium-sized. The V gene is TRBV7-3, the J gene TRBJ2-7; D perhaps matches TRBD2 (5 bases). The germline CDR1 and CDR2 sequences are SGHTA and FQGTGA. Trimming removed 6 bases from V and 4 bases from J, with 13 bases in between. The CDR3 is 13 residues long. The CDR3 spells CASSWKGGYEQYF. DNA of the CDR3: TGTGCCAGCAGTTGGAAGGGCGGGTACGAGCAGTACTTC.

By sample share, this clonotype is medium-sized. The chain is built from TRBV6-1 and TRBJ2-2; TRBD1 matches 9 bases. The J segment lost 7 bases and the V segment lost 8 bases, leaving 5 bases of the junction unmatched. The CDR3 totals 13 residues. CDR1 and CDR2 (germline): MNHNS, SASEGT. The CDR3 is CASDRGWDGELFF. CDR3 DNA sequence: TGTGCCAGCGACAGGGGGTGGGACGGGGAGCTGTTTTTT.

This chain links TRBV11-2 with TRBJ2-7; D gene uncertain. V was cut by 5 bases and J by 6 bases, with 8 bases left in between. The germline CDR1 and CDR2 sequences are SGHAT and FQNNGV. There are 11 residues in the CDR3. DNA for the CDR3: TGTGCCAGCAGCCTCGTGAGCGAGCAGTACTTC. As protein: CASSLVSEQYF.

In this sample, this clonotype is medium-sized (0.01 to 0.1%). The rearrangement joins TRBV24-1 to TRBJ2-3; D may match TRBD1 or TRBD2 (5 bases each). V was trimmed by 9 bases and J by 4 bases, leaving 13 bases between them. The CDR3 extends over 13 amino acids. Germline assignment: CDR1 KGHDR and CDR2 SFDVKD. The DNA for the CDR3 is TGTGCCACCGGGACCCAGGCCTCAGATACGCAGTATTTT. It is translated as CATGTQASDTQYF.

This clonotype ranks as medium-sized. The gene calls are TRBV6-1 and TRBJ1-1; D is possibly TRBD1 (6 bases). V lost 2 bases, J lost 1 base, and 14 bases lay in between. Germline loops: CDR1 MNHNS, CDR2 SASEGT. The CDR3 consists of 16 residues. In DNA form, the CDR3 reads TGTGCCAGCAGTGAATTTGCGAGACAGGCGAACACTGAAGCTTTCTTT. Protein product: CASSEFARQANTEAFF.

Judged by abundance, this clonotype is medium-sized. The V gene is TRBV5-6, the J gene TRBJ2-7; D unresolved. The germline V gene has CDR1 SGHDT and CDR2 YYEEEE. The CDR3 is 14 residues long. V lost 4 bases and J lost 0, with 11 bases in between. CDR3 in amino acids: CASSPLGPSYEQYF. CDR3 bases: TGTGCCAGCAGCCCGCTGGGCCCCTCCTACGAGCAGTACTTC.

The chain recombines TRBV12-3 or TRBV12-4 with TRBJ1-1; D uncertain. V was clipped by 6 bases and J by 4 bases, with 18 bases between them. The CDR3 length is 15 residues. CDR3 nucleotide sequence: TGTGCCAGCAGCCCTAGTCCGAGCTTGATCACTGAAGCTTTCTTT. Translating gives CASSPSPSLITEAFF.

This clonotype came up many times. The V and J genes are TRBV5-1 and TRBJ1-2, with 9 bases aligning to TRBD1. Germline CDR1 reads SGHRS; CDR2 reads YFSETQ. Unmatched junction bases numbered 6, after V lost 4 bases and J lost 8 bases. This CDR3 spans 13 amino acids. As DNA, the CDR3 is TGCGCCAGCAGCCTTGGACAGGGGAAGGGCTACACCTTC. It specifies CASSLGQGKGYTF.

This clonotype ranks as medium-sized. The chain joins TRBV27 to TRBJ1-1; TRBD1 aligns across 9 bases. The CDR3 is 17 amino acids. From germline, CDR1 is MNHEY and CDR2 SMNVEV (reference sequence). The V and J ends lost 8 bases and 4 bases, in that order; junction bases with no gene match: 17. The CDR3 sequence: CASCPGRTGVRLTEAFF. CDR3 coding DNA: TGTGCCAGCTGCCCCGGTAGGACAGGGGTGAGGCTCACTGAAGCTTTCTTT.

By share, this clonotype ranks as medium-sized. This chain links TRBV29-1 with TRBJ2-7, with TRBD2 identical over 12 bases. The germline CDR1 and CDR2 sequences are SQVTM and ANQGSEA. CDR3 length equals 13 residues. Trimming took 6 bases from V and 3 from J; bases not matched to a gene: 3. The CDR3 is CSVTSGGNYEQYF. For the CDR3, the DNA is TGCAGCGTCACTAGCGGGGGGAACTACGAGCAGTACTTC.

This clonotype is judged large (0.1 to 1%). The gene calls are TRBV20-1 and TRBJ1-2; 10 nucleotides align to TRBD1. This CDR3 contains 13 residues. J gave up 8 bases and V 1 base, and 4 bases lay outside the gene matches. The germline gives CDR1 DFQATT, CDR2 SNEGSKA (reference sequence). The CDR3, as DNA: TGCAGTGCTAGAGCTCAGACAGGGGGCGGCTACACCTTC. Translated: CSARAQTGGGYTF.

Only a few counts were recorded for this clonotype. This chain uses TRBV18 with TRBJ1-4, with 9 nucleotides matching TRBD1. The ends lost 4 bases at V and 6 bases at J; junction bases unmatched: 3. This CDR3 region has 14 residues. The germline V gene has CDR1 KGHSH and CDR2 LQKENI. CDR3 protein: CASSHGTGHEKLFF. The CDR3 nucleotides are TGTGCCAGCTCACACGGGACAGGGCATGAAAAACTGTTTTTT.

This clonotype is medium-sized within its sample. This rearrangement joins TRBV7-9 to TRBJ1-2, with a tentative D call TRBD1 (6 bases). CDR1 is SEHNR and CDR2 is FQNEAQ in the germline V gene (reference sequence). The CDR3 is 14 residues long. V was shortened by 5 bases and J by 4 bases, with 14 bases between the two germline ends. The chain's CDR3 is CASSLNPDSYGYTF. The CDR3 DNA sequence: TGTGCCAGCAGCCTAAACCCGGACAGCTATGGCTACACCTTC.

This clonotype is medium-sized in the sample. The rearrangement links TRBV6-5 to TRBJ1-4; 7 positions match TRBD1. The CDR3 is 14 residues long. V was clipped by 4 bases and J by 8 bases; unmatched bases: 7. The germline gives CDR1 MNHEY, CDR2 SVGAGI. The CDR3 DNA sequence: TGTGCCAGCAGTTTCGACAGGGTAGGCGAAAAACTGTTTTTT. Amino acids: CASSFDRVGEKLFF.

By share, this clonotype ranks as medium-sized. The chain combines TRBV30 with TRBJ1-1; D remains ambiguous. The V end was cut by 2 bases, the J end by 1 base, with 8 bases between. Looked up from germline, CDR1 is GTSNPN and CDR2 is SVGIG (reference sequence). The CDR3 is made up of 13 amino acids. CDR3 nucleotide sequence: TGTGCCTGGAGTCGGTTAAGGAACACTGAAGCTTTCTTT. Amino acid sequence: CAWSRLRNTEAFF.

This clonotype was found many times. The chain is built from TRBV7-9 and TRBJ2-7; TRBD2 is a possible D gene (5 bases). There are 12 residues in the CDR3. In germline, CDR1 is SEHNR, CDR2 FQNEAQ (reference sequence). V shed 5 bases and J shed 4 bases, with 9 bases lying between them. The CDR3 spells CASSPTGYEQYF. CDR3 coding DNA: TGTGCCAGCAGCCCCACGGGGTACGAGCAGTACTTC.

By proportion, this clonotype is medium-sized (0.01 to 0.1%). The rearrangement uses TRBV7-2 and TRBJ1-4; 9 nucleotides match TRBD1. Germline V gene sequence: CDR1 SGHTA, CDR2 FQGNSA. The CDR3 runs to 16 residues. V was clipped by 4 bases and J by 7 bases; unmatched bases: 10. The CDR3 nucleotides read TGTGCCAGCAGCTATCGAGGGACAGGGCGTAGTGAAAAACTGTTTTTT. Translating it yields CASSYRGTGRSEKLFF.